Listed below are T cell receptor beta chains from one sample, sequenced in a study of cytomegalovirus exposure and HLA in healthy donors. Repertoires were generated with immunoSEQ multiplex PCR, while TCRdb's copy carries only in-frame clones and drops some. This table has 150,000 to 200,000 clones, approximately 71% appearing once. The specimen sequenced was PBMCs. The receptors were gathered from a man aged 18-30 years in good health and CMV-seropositive. Both conserved end residues are part of each CDR3. Each record gives: clone size, D gene, V gene, J gene, CDR3 protein, CDR3 DNA. A D gene is named only where the DNA matches it firmly. Clone size is given for some rows only: seen once, a few or many times, or a class if the clone is expanded.

once	TRBD2	TRBV11-1	TRBJ2-3	CASSTGRATSGIDTQYF	TGTGCCAGCAGCACCGGTCGAGCGACTAGCGGGATTGATACGCAGTATTTT
NA	NA	TRBV20-1	TRBJ1-2	CSARVDRVITF	TGCAGTGCTAGAGTTGACAGAGTCATCACCTTC
NA	NA	TRBV6-1	TRBJ2-4	CASSRVESKNIQYF	TGTGCCAGCAGTAGAGTAGAGTCCAAAAACATTCAGTACTTC
NA	TRBD1	TRBV2	TRBJ1-1	CASSMDRGTEAFF	TGTGCCAGCAGTATGGACAGGGGCACTGAAGCTTTCTTT
once	NA	TRBV5-8	TRBJ1-1	CASSLAINSKNTEAFF	TGTGCCAGCAGTCTAGCCATAAACTCCAAGAACACTGAAGCTTTCTTT
NA	NA	TRBV27	TRBJ1-2	CASSLSGSPTYGYTF	TGTGCCAGCAGCCTATCAGGTTCCCCTACCTATGGCTACACCTTC
once	NA	TRBV5-6	TRBJ2-7	CANSRGFYEQYF	TGTGCCAACAGCAGAGGGTTCTACGAGCAGTACTTC
NA	NA	TRBV11-3	TRBJ1-1	CASSLDLGREAFF	TGTGCCAGCAGCTTAGATTTAGGCAGGGAAGCTTTCTTT
NA	TRBD2	TRBV11-2	TRBJ2-5	CASSLDPVAGVQETQYF	TGTGCCAGCAGCTTAGATCCAGTAGCGGGGGTCCAAGAGACCCAGTACTTC
NA	TRBD2	TRBV5-1	TRBJ2-3	CASSPAGTKSTDTQYF	TGCGCCAGCAGCCCCGCCGGGACTAAGAGCACAGATACGCAGTATTTT
NA	TRBD1	TRBV27	TRBJ1-5	CASSSNNRGRDQPQHF	TGTGCCAGCAGTTCGAATAACAGGGGGCGAGATCAGCCCCAGCATTTT
NA	NA	TRBV28	TRBJ1-3	CASKKRGISSGNTIYF	TGTGCCAGCAAGAAGCGAGGAATCAGCTCTGGAAACACCATATATTTT
NA	NA	TRBV6-6	TRBJ2-6	CASSAGGTGANVLTF	TGTGCCAGCAGTGCAGGAGGGACTGGGGCCAACGTCCTGACTTTC
NA	NA	TRBV6-1	TRBJ2-3	CASKKGVYTDTQYF	TGTGCCAGCAAGAAGGGAGTATACACAGATACGCAGTATTTT
few	TRBD1	TRBV5-1	TRBJ1-1	CASLTGGDPTEAFF	TGCGCCAGCCTAACAGGGGGCGATCCCACTGAAGCTTTCTTT
NA	NA	TRBV19	TRBJ2-4	CASSAQGAGLAKNIQYF	TGTGCCAGTAGTGCTCAGGGTGCTGGTCTGGCCAAAAACATTCAGTATTTC
once	TRBD1	TRBV28	TRBJ1-5	CASRMGQYSNRPQHF	TGTGCCAGCAGAATGGGACAGTATAGCAATCGGCCCCAGCATTTT
NA	NA	TRBV19	TRBJ1-3	CASSIGTYGNTIYF	TGTGCCAGTAGTATCGGGACATATGGAAACACCATATATTTT
NA	TRBD1	TRBV18	TRBJ2-1	CASSPPGQYNEQFF	TGTGCCAGCTCACCTCCGGGACAGTACAATGAGCAGTTCTTC
NA	NA	TRBV10-3	TRBJ1-5	CAISEGGNQDQPQHF	TGTGCCATCAGTGAGGGGGGGAACCAAGATCAGCCCCAGCATTTT
NA	TRBD1	TRBV5-8	TRBJ2-7	CASSGDRAFNEQYF	TGTGCCAGCAGCGGGGACAGGGCCTTCAACGAGCAGTACTTC
NA	TRBD1	TRBV2	TRBJ1-5	CASSENQGGQPQHF	TGTGCCAGCAGTGAAAATCAGGGGGGTCAGCCCCAGCATTTT
NA	TRBD1	TRBV5-1	TRBJ1-2	CASSAYDRGENGYTF	TGCGCCAGCAGCGCCTATGACAGGGGGGAAAATGGCTACACCTTC
NA	NA	TRBV5-1	TRBJ2-7	CASSFGGARSYEQYF	TGCGCCAGCAGCTTCGGGGGAGCCCGCTCCTACGAGCAGTACTTC
NA	TRBD1	TRBV27	TRBJ1-1	CASSRQGSEAFF	TGTGCCAGCAGTAGACAGGGTTCTGAAGCTTTCTTT
NA	NA	TRBV5-4	TRBJ2-1	CASSLGSYRDNEQFF	TGTGCCAGCAGCTTGGGGTCATATCGGGACAATGAGCAGTTCTTC
NA	NA	TRBV27	TRBJ2-1	CASSILPGSFNEQFF	TGTGCCAGCAGTATACTTCCCGGGTCCTTCAATGAGCAGTTCTTC
NA	NA	TRBV28	TRBJ2-1	CASSSASLEWQFF	TGTGCCAGCAGTTCCGCTTCCCTCGAGTGGCAGTTCTTC
NA	NA	TRBV9	TRBJ1-5	CASSAAGFVNQPQHF	TGTGCCAGCAGCGCTGCGGGTTTTGTCAATCAGCCCCAGCATTTT
NA	TRBD1	TRBV5-5	TRBJ2-5	CASSLRGQGETQYF	TGTGCCAGCAGCTTGCGAGGACAGGGAGAGACCCAGTACTTC
NA	NA	TRBV30	TRBJ2-3	CAWVRWTAPPGTDTQYF	TGTGCCTGGGTTCGCTGGACAGCCCCACCGGGCACAGATACGCAGTATTTT
NA	TRBD1	TRBV6-1	TRBJ1-5	CASSGLQGAGNQPQHF	TGTGCCAGCAGTGGATTACAGGGGGCCGGCAATCAGCCCCAGCATTTT
NA	TRBD2	TRBV7-9	TRBJ2-1	CASSLARTSANNEQFF	TGTGCCAGCAGCTTAGCGCGGACTAGCGCCAACAATGAGCAGTTCTTC
NA	NA	TRBV10-2	TRBJ2-7	CASRMLTGNSYEQYF	TGCGCCAGCAGGATGCTGACGGGGAATTCCTACGAGCAGTACTTC
NA	TRBD1	TRBV4-2	TRBJ2-1	CASSHGTGPYNEQFF	TGTGCCAGCAGCCACGGGACAGGGCCGTACAATGAGCAGTTCTTC
once	TRBD1	TRBV7-9	TRBJ1-1	CASSPNRGEAFF	TGTGCCAGCAGCCCAAACAGGGGTGAAGCTTTCTTT
NA	NA	TRBV30	TRBJ2-7	CAWSWSSRYEQYF	TGTGCCTGGAGCTGGAGTTCTCGCTACGAGCAGTACTTC
few	NA	TRBV28	TRBJ1-4	CASSLQAEWELFF	TGTGCCAGCAGCCTTCAAGCGGAATGGGAACTGTTTTTT
NA	NA	TRBV4-2	TRBJ2-7	CASSAGQAGFTYEQYF	TGTGCCAGCAGCGCAGGGCAAGCGGGTTTCACCTACGAGCAGTACTTC
NA	NA	TRBV2	TRBJ2-7	CATPQEPACPPYEQYF	TGTGCCACCCCACAGGAACCGGCTTGTCCGCCCTACGAGCAGTACTTC
NA	TRBD1	TRBV9	TRBJ1-4	CASSPTDRVNEKLFF	TGTGCCAGCAGCCCCACGGACAGGGTAAATGAAAAACTGTTTTTT
NA	NA	TRBV28	TRBJ2-5	CASSLEASVIQETQYF	TGTGCCAGCAGTTTAGAGGCTAGCGTTATCCAAGAGACCCAGTACTTC
NA	TRBD1	TRBV27	TRBJ2-7	CASSLTGAYEQYF	TGTGCCAGCAGTCTAACAGGGGCGTACGAGCAGTACTTC
NA	NA	TRBV28	TRBJ2-7	CASSASGYEQYF	TGTGCCAGCAGCGCATCCGGGTACGAGCAGTACTTC
once	NA	TRBV27	TRBJ2-5	CASRGRGTQYF	TGTGCCAGCAGGGGAAGGGGGACCCAGTACTTC
once	NA	TRBV5-6	TRBJ2-5	CTSSLLGGRQETQYF	TGTACCAGCAGCCTTTTGGGGGGTAGGCAAGAGACCCAGTACTTC
NA	NA	TRBV14	TRBJ1-1	CASSQNAGRLTEAFF	TGTGCCAGCAGCCAAAATGCCGGGAGGCTCACTGAAGCTTTCTTT
NA	NA	TRBV7-9	TRBJ1-1	CASSYGLQRNTEAFF	TGTGCCAGCAGCTACGGACTTCAGCGGAACACTGAAGCTTTCTTT